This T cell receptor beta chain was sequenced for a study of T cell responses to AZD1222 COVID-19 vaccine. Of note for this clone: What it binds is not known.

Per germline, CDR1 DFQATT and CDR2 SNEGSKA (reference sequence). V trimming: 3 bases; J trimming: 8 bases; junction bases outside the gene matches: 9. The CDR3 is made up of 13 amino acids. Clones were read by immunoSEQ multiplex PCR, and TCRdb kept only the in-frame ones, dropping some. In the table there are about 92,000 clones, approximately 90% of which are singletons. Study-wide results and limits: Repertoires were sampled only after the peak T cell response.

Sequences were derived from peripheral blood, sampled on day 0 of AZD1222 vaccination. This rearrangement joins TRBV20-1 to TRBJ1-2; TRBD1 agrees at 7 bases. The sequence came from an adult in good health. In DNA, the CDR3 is TGCAGTGCTAGTGAAGACAGGGCGAGCGGCTACACCTTC. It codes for CSASEDRASGYTF.